Sequencing of this T cell receptor beta chain was carried out in a study of technical replicates of blood from several donors (dated by TCRdb to the late 2010s). From the cysteine up to the phenylalanine, the CDR3 has a length of 14 residues. The entry retains the CDR3 DNA only, 42 bases that are in frame from base 1. CDR1 and CDR2 are drawn from the germline V gene (reference sequence): GTSNPN, SVGIG. Trimming removed 2 bases from V and 4 bases from J; the gene matches leave 2 bases unexplained. Libraries were made using the immunoSEQ multiplex PCR assay. TCRdb mirrors the immuneACCESS table, restricted to in-frame sequences. Some clones are absent from its copies; in checked studies, under half trace to an unresolved V gene, and the reason for the others is unknown. The sample table shows over 70,000 clones, and roughly 94% are seen once. Under 0.5% of the sample comes from the top ten. On this clone: This clone's antigen is unknown. Per-nucleotide qualities are absent, and no much larger clonotype sits a single base away.

The sequence joins TRBV30 to TRBJ2-5, with TRBD2 matching 12 junction bases. The source material was T cells isolated from PBMCs. The receptor's source is a human donor in good health. The encoded CDR3 is CAWSPGLAGETQYF. The bases are TGTGCCTGGAGTCCGGGACTAGCGGGAGAGACCCAGTACTTC.